Listed below are T cell receptor beta chains from one sample, sequenced in a study of blood T cells in healthy people across ages. TCRdb independently ran MiXCR on the 5' RACE reads; one entry per CDR3 protein. There are some 1.4 million distinct CDR3 sequences in the sample; roughly 40% occur only once, and 7% to 9% lies in the top ten. Source material: blood. All receptors come from a woman aged 18 to 35 in good health. Each CDR3 is given with its conserved first and last residue. D genes are given only for firm matches. For some rows the clone size is stated as once, few or many, or as a class when expanded; others skip it.

D,V,J,size,DNA,CDR3
TRBD2,TRBV28,TRBJ2-3,NA,TGTGCCAGCAGTGCCGCCGGGCTAGCGGACAACCTTGATACGCAGTATTTT,CASSAAGLADNLDTQYF
TRBD1,TRBV29-1,TRBJ1-1,many,TGCAGCGTTGGGCTGGGGACAGGGAATACTGAAGCTTTCTTT,CSVGLGTGNTEAFF
NA,TRBV24-1,TRBJ2-2,NA,TGTGCCACCAGCCGGGGGACTGCGGAGCTGTTTTTT,CATSRGTAELFF
TRBD2,TRBV28,TRBJ2-7,few,TGTGCCAGCAGTTTGGGCGAACTAGCGGCCTCCTACGAGCAGTACTTC,CASSLGELAASYEQYF
TRBD1,TRBV6-5,TRBJ2-5,NA,TGTGCCAGCAGTCATGACAGGGGTAGAGAGACCCAGTACTTC,CASSHDRGRETQYF
NA,TRBV4-1,TRBJ1-1,few,TGCGCCAGCAGCCAAGAGGAGTCTGAAGCTTTCTTT,CASSQEESEAFF
NA,TRBV5-1,TRBJ1-3,NA,TGCGCCAGCAGCTTGGCCGGAGCGTCCGAGAGCTCTGGAAACACCATATATTTT,CASSLAGASESSGNTIYF
NA,TRBV2,TRBJ2-6,few,TGTGCCAGCAGGGAGGAGGGATCCAGGGCCAACGTCCTGACTTTC,CASREEGSRANVLTF
TRBD2,TRBV6-5,TRBJ2-5,NA,TGTGCCAGCAGTTACGGACTAGCGGGAAAGGAGCAGTACTTC,CASSYGLAGKEQYF
TRBD2,TRBV20-1,TRBJ2-7,NA,TGCAGTGCTAGAGATCCCGGCGGGGGGGCAGCCGAGCAGTACTTC,CSARDPGGGAAEQYF
TRBD2,TRBV6-5,TRBJ2-3,NA,TGTGCCAGCACAGGACTAGGAGGGATCCCAGATACGCAGTATTTT,CASTGLGGIPDTQYF
NA,TRBV3-1,TRBJ2-3,few,TGTGCCAGCAGCCGGAATGGGGACGATACGCAGTATTTT,CASSRNGDDTQYF
NA,TRBV27,TRBJ2-5,NA,TGTGCCAGCAGTTTATGGGGCAGGAACGGGGAGACCCAGTACTTC,CASSLWGRNGETQYF
NA,TRBV20-1,TRBJ2-7,NA,TGCAGTGCTAGAGGAGAAACTAGCTCATACTACGAGCAGTACTTC,CSARGETSSYYEQYF
TRBD2,TRBV12-3/TRBV12-4,TRBJ2-3,NA,TGTGCCAGTGGAGGAGCGGGGGGGCCCACGAGCACAGATACGCAGTATTTT,CASGGAGGPTSTDTQYF
NA,TRBV12-3/TRBV12-4,TRBJ1-2,few,TGTGCCAGCAGCCTCAGTACTTATGGCTACACCTTC,CASSLSTYGYTF
TRBD1,TRBV3-1,TRBJ2-5,NA,TGTGCCAGCAGCCGAGGACAGGGAACGGAGACCCAGTACTTC,CASSRGQGTETQYF
TRBD2,TRBV29-1,TRBJ2-3,NA,TGCAGTGTAAAAAGCGGGGGAGGAGATACGCAGTATTTT,CSVKSGGGDTQYF
NA,TRBV18,TRBJ2-3,NA,TGTGCCAGCTCAGCCGACCACACAGATACGCAGTATTTT,CASSADHTDTQYF
TRBD1,TRBV5-1,TRBJ2-1,few,TGCGCCAGCAGCCCAACCGGGACAGGGTTTGACAATGAGCAGTTCTTC,CASSPTGTGFDNEQFF
NA,TRBV27,TRBJ2-7,NA,TGTGCCAGCAGACCTCAACCGACTTCTGCCGCCGAGCAGTACTTC,CASRPQPTSAAEQYF
TRBD2,TRBV6-5,TRBJ2-5,NA,TGTGCCTGCAGTAGAGGGGAGCCTAGCGGGGTGGAGACCCAGTACTTC,CACSRGEPSGVETQYF
TRBD2,TRBV28,TRBJ2-7,NA,TGTGCCAGCAGAGGGGAGGGGCTCATCTACGAGCAGTACTTC,CASRGEGLIYEQYF